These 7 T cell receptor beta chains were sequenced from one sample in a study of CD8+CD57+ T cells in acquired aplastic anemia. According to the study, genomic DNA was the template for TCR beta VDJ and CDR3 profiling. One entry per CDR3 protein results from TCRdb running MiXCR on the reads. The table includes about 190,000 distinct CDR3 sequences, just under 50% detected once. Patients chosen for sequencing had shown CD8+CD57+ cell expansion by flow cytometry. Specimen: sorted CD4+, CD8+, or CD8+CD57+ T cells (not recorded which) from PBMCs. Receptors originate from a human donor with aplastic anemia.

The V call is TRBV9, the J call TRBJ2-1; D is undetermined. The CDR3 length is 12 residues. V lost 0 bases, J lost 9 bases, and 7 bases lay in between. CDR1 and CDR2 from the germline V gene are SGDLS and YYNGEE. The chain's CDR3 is CASSVEKGEQFF. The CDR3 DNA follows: TGTGCCAGCAGCGTAGAGAAGGGTGAGCAGTTCTTC.

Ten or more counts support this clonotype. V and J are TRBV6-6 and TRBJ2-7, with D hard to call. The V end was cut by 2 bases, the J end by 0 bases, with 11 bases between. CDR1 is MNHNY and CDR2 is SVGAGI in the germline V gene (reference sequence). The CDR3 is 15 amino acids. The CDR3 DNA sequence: TGTGCCAGCAGTTACAAGGCCGAAAGCTCCTACGAGCAGTACTTC. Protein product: CASSYKAESSYEQYF.

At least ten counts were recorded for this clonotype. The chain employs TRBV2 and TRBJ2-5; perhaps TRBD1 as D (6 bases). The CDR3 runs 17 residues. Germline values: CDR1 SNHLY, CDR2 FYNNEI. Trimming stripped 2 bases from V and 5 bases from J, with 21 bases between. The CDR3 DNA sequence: TGTGCCAGCAGTGAATGGGGGCCCGCAGGGTTGGGGGAGACCCAGTACTTC. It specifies CASSEWGPAGLGETQYF.

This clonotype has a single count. CDR3 residues: CAISEWQGASGDTQYF. CDR3 nucleotide sequence: TGTGCCATCAGTGAGTGGCAGGGGGCGAGTGGAGATACGCAGTATTTT. The V call is TRBV10-3, the J call TRBJ2-3, with TRBD1 matching 8 bases. V gave up 1 base and J gave up 5 bases; unmatched junction bases: 8. The length of the CDR3 is 16 residues. Germline-derived CDR1 and CDR2 are ENHRY and SYGVKD.

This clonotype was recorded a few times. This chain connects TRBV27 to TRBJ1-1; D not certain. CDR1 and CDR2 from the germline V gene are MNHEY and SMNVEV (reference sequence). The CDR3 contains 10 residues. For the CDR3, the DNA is TGTGGAGGCCAGACCGGACGAGCTTTCTTT. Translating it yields CGGQTGRAFF.

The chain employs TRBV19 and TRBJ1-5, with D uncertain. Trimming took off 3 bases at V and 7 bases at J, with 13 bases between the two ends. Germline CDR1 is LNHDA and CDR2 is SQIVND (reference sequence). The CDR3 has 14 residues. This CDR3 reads CASSMIVRAQPQHF. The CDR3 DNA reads TGTGCCAGTAGTATGATAGTACGCGCCCAGCCCCAGCATTTT.

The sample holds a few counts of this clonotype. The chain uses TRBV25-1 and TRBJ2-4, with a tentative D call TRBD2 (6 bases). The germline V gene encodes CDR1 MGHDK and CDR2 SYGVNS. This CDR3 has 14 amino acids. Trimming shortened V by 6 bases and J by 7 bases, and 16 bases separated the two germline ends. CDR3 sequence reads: CASRERAGRNIQYF. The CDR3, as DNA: TGTGCCAGCAGGGAGAGAGCGGGCCGGAACATTCAGTACTTC.